The 23 T cell receptor beta chains listed next were all sequenced from one sample in a study of T cell responses to AZD1222 COVID-19 vaccine (dated by TCRdb to about 2021). What this sample's time point label stands for: about 28 days (+/-7) after the second vaccine dose. Sample treatment or condition, as interpreted from the label and publication: meningococcal conjugate vaccine given as trial control. Library preparation employed the immunoSEQ multiplex PCR assay. TCRdb's version of the immuneACCESS table is confined to in-frame rearrangements and falls short of the full clone set. An unresolved V gene accounts for under half of the shortfall where checked; the remainder is of unknown origin. Recorded for this sample are approximately 140,000 clones; about 89% of them occurred a single time. The ten largest account for roughly 7.5% of the sample. This specimen consisted of peripheral blood, obtained 28 days after the second dose of the MenACWY control vaccine. The receptors were gathered from an adult who received the MenACWY meningococcal vaccine as a control.

This clone has just one count. The genes are TRBV20-1 and TRBJ2-1, with unresolved D. V was pared by 3 bases and J by 14 bases, with 14 bases between. Germline values: CDR1 DFQATT, CDR2 SNEGSKA (reference sequence). The CDR3 is 11 amino acids. CDR3 sequence reads: CSARRLFLEFF. In DNA form, the CDR3 reads TGCAGTGCTAGGAGGCTCTTTTTGGAGTTCTTC.

J is TRBJ1-6 and V is TRBV6-5; D is uncertain. V was trimmed by 2 bases and J by 0 bases, leaving 2 bases between them. Germline V gene lookup returns CDR1 MNHEY and CDR2 SVGAGI. The CDR3 sequence is 14 residues long. CDR3: CASSYDSYNSPLHF. CDR3 sequence (DNA): TGTGCCAGCAGTTACGACTCCTATAATTCACCCCTCCACTTT.

V and J are TRBV5-8 and TRBJ2-1; 13 bases line up with TRBD2. The V gene's germline CDR1 is SGHTS and CDR2 YDEGEE. Trimming at V came to 0 bases and at J to 7 bases, leaving 16 bases not matched to a gene. The CDR3 has 20 amino acids. Here the CDR3 DNA reads TGTGCCAGCAGCTTGGTTTTCGGACTAGCGGGAGTACCCCGCCATAATGAGCAGTTCTTC. Its protein product is CASSLVFGLAGVPRHNEQFF.

The rearrangement links TRBV5-1 to TRBJ2-2, with D maybe TRBD1 (6 bases). Germline loops: CDR1 SGHRS, CDR2 YFSETQ. V was trimmed by 1 base and J by 0 bases, leaving 10 bases between them. The CDR3 runs to 16 residues. CDR3 bases: TGCGCCAGCAGCTTGTTGGGGGCCACGAACACCGGGGAGCTGTTTTTT. As protein: CASSLLGATNTGELFF.

The V and J genes are TRBV27 and TRBJ2-1, with TRBD1 identical over 7 bases. V shed 6 bases and J 5 bases; nucleotides not matched to a gene: 7. This CDR3 spans 14 amino acids. Germline-derived CDR1 and CDR2 are MNHEY and SMNVEV (reference sequence). Here the CDR3 reads CASSKGQRNNEQFF. The DNA for the CDR3 is TGTGCCAGCAGCAAGGGACAGCGAAACAATGAGCAGTTCTTC.

V and J are TRBV30 and TRBJ1-2, with 7 nucleotides matching TRBD1. The CDR3 runs to 13 residues. The junction had 5 bases not matched to a gene; V was cut back by 7 bases and J by 0 bases. Germline CDR1 and CDR2: GTSNPN and SVGIG (reference sequence). CDR3 sequence (DNA): TGTGCCTCAAGGGACAGCGCTAACTATGGCTACACCTTC. This translates into CASRDSANYGYTF. Full variable domain (rest looked up from reference TRBV30 and TRBJ1-2): SQTIHQWPATLVQPVGSPLSLECTVEGTSNPNLYWYRQAAGRGLQLLFYSVGIGQISSEVPQNLSASRPQDRQFILSSKKLLLSDSGFYLCASRDSANYGYTFGSGTRLTVV.

The chain joins TRBV18 to TRBJ1-1, with a tentative D call TRBD1 (5 bases). V gave up 2 bases and J gave up 5 bases, with 15 bases separating them. CDR1 and CDR2 (germline): KGHSH, LQKENI. This CDR3 has 15 residues. The CDR3 coding sequence is TGTGCCAGCTCACCAGGGGCCAGGGCGCTAACTGAAGCTTTCTTT. Translating it yields CASSPGARALTEAFF.

V usage is TRBV9 and J usage is TRBJ1-3; possible D gene TRBD1, 5 bases. The germline gives CDR1 SGDLS, CDR2 YYNGEE. CDR3 length equals 16 residues. The V end lost 3 bases, the J end lost 0 bases, and 13 bases lay between the germline ends. CDR3 sequence (DNA): TGTGCCAGCAGCGCCCGGGGCGGCCGCTCTGGAAACACCATATATTTT. As protein: CASSARGGRSGNTIYF. The whole variable domain, filled in from reference TRBV9 and TRBJ1-3, reads DSGVTQTPKHLITATGQRVTLRCSPRSGDLSVYWYQQSLDQGLQFLIQYYNGEERAKGNILERFSAQQFPDLHSELNLSSLELGDSALYFCASSARGGRSGNTIYFGEGSWLTVV.

The CDR3 protein is CASSDGGQGNYGYTF. The CDR3 DNA reads TGTGCCAGCAGTGACGGGGGACAGGGTAACTATGGCTACACCTTC. The chain couples TRBV6-2 or TRBV6-3 to TRBJ1-2; TRBD1 aligns across 9 bases. Germline CDR1 reads MNHEY; CDR2 reads SVGEGT. The CDR3 is made up of 15 amino acids. Unmatched junction bases numbered 5, after V lost 5 bases and J lost 1 base.

The chain couples TRBV28 to TRBJ2-5; 7 positions match TRBD2. Trimming took 4 bases from V and 2 from J; bases not matched to a gene: 7. CDR1 is MDHEN and CDR2 is SYDVKM in the germline V gene. The CDR3 is 15 amino acids. The CDR3 is CASSSGTTGQETQYF. CDR3 in DNA: TGTGCCAGCAGTTCCGGGACTACCGGACAAGAGACCCAGTACTTC.

CDR3 DNA: TGCGCCAGCAGCGCTCGCCAAGCGGGGCCCAGTACGCAGTATTTT. Its protein product is CASSARQAGPSTQYF. The chain carries TRBV4-3 and TRBJ2-3, with 7 nucleotides matching TRBD2. Germline trimming cut 5 bases from V and 8 bases from J; bases unmatched to any gene: 13. The germline gives CDR1 LGHNA, CDR2 YSLEER. The CDR3 sequence is 15 residues long.

This rearrangement joins TRBV2 to TRBJ1-4, with 9 bases that match TRBD1. The germline gives CDR1 SNHLY, CDR2 FYNNEI. Losses at the gene ends were 6 bases for V and 7 bases for J; bases not matched to a gene: 3. The CDR3 extends over 13 amino acids. The CDR3: CASRDRGGEKLFF. The CDR3 coding sequence is TGTGCCAGCAGGGACAGGGGCGGTGAAAAACTGTTTTTT.

V is TRBV19 and J is TRBJ1-1, with TRBD1 identical over 9 bases. This CDR3 comprises 15 residues. The V and J ends lost 6 bases and 4 bases, in that order; junction bases with no gene match: 9. Germline V gives CDR1 LNHDA, CDR2 SQIVND (reference sequence). The CDR3 is CASRRTGEGGTEAFF. The CDR3 DNA sequence: TGTGCCAGTAGGAGGACAGGGGAAGGAGGCACTGAAGCTTTCTTT.

The chain has TRBV29-1 and TRBJ1-2; 7 bases are a match to TRBD1. V gave up 6 bases and J gave up 7 bases; unmatched junction bases: 11. CDR3 length equals 13 residues. Germline V gene data show CDR1 as SQVTM and CDR2 as ANQGSEA. CDR3 coding DNA: TGCAGCGTGCCCGAACAGGGGTCTGCTGGCTACACCTTC. Translation: CSVPEQGSAGYTF.

The V gene is TRBV19, the J gene TRBJ1-4; D not certain. The CDR3 runs 15 residues. V lost 5 bases and J lost 7, with 17 bases in between. Germline V gene data show CDR1 as LNHDA and CDR2 as SQIVND (reference sequence). The CDR3 nucleotides read TGTGCCAGTAGTCCGCGACCCGTCTGGAGTGAAAAACTGTTTTTT. Its translation: CASSPRPVWSEKLFF.

The sample holds one count of this clone. The chain recombines TRBV10-2 with TRBJ1-6, with 12 bases identical to TRBD1. Per the germline V gene, CDR1 is WSHSY and CDR2 is SAAADI. J was trimmed by 7 bases and V by 3 bases; bases with no gene match: 13. CDR3 length equals 19 residues. As DNA, the CDR3 is TGCGCCAGCAGTGACACGGGACAGGGGGCGAGTTTTTACAATTCACCCCTCCACTTT. Its protein is CASSDTGQGASFYNSPLHF.

As concerns this clone: Other DNA sequences of this sample code for an identical CDR3. This chain uses TRBV10-3 with TRBJ2-7, with D hard to call. The CDR3 runs 14 residues. The V and J ends lost 0 bases and 0 bases respectively, with 6 bases between them. Germline V gene sequence: CDR1 ENHRY, CDR2 SYGVKD. The CDR3 reads CAISESANSYEQYF. DNA for the CDR3: TGTGCCATCAGTGAGTCGGCCAACTCCTACGAGCAGTACTTC.

The genes are TRBV15 and TRBJ2-7, with 10 bases lining up with TRBD1. Germline V gene data show CDR1 as LNHNV and CDR2 as YYDKDF (reference sequence). After removal of 5 bases from V and 9 bases from J, the junction contained 7 bases not matched to a gene. CDR3 length equals 13 residues. This chain's CDR3 is CATSSPGTGVQYF. The CDR3 DNA reads as TGTGCCACCAGCTCACCCGGGACAGGGGTGCAGTACTTC.

J is TRBJ1-2 and V is TRBV19; D gene unclear. V lost 5 bases to trimming and J lost 0 bases, with 7 bases between them. Looked up from germline, CDR1 is LNHDA and CDR2 is SQIVND (reference sequence). CDR3 length: 13 amino acids. This CDR3 is CASSPTTNYGYTF. The CDR3 DNA follows: TGTGCCAGTAGTCCCACAACTAACTATGGCTACACCTTC.

The V call is TRBV29-1, the J call TRBJ2-1; 8 positions match TRBD1. The junction had 9 bases not matched to a gene; V was cut back by 4 bases and J by 7 bases. This CDR3 region has 14 residues. Germline V CDR1 and CDR2: SQVTM, ANQGSEA. CDR3: CSVGLGQARNEQFF. Here the CDR3 DNA reads TGCAGCGTTGGTCTGGGACAGGCCAGGAATGAGCAGTTCTTC.

The chain links TRBV5-4 to TRBJ2-2; maybe TRBD1 (6 bases). With 0 bases removed from V and 10 bases from J, the gap between germline ends came to 7 bases. CDR3 length: 12 residues. The germline gives CDR1 SGHNT, CDR2 YYREEE (reference sequence). CDR3 protein: CASSLGGQELFF. Here the CDR3 DNA reads TGTGCCAGCAGCTTGGGGGGGCAGGAGCTGTTTTTT.

The chain recombines TRBV14 with TRBJ1-3; D not resolved. The germline V gene encodes CDR1 SGHDN and CDR2 FVKESK. Trimming took off 3 bases at V and 0 bases at J, with 6 bases between the two ends. The length of the CDR3 is 14 residues. The CDR3 protein is CASSQDISGNTIYF. In DNA form, the CDR3 reads TGTGCCAGCAGCCAGGATATCTCTGGAAACACCATATATTTT.

The rearrangement links TRBV7-9 to TRBJ2-3; tentatively, D is TRBD1 (6 bases). V was clipped by 5 bases and J by 2 bases, with 14 bases between them. The CDR3 spans 15 residues. Germline V lookup: CDR1 SEHNR, CDR2 FQNEAQ (reference sequence). In nucleotides, the CDR3 is TGTGCCAGCAGCCAAGGGGGTTTGGACACAGATACGCAGTATTTT. Translating it yields CASSQGGLDTDTQYF.